Reported below is one T cell receptor beta chain. Its matching antigen is unknown. V lost 6 bases and J lost 1, with 6 bases in between. Germline CDR1 and CDR2: DFQATT and SNEGSKA (reference sequence). This CDR3 is 11 amino acids long. This record comes from a study of response to subunit inactivated influenza vaccine. Study-level results: Authors suggested each seasonal influenza vaccination recruits few new T cells.

Via MiXCR, TCRdb re-called the RT-PCR reads, giving one row per CDR3 protein. The data show 500,000 to 600,000 distinct CDR3 sequences, 15% to 20% seen once. This clonotype was sampled from a man in his fifties or sixties who received an inactivated influenza vaccine. This chain joins TRBV20-1 and TRBJ2-5; D is ambiguous. The material sequenced was CD4+ T cells sorted from PBMCs, taken less than 30 months after vaccination. CDR3 bases: TGCAGTGCCAATGCCCAAGAGACCCAGTACTTC. It codes for CSANAQETQYF.